This T cell receptor (beta chain) was retrieved from a study of CD8 T cells in ankylosing spondylitis. Findings and limits, study-wide: Disease-linked clones were reportedly significantly enriched in matched ankylosing spondylitis synovial fluid. Roughly eight highly homologous variants made up a TCR beta motif, and this motif appeared characteristic of ankylosing spondylitis blood.

This clonotype occurred a few times. Its antigen is unidentified. Quantitative 5'-RACE with molecular barcodes produced the TCR beta libraries. TCRdb recomputed calls from the 5' RACE reads with MiXCR, one row per CDR3 protein. The table has 450,000 to 550,000 distinct CDR3 sequences, roughly 5.3% seen once; the top ten hold roughly 3.5%. Trimming took off 6 bases at V and 7 bases at J, with 19 bases between the two ends. The CDR3 runs 14 residues. The germline V gene has CDR1 DFQATT and CDR2 SNEGSKA (reference sequence). The clonotype originates from a male donor with ankylosing spondylitis. This chain joins TRBV20-1 and TRBJ1-3, with D uncertain. Sequencing was carried out using blood, either unsorted or a sorted T cell fraction (not recorded which). CDR3 nucleotide sequence: TGCAGTGCCCCCTCTACACGCGCGGAGAACACCATATATTTT. The encoded protein is CSAPSTRAENTIYF.